This record covers a single T cell receptor beta chain. Trimming removed 3 bases from V and 4 bases from J, with 21 bases in between. The CDR3 runs 17 residues. CDR1 SGDLS and CDR2 YYNGEE come from the germline V gene. These data belong to a study of molecular identifiers for immune sequencing clone quantification. TCRdb used MiXCR to reprocess the PCR reads, holding one entry per CDR3 protein. The data contain 300,000 to 400,000 distinct CDR3 sequences, roughly 24% of them singletons. This TCR derives from a human donor in good health. Some libraries in this study had Jurkat cell RNA spiked in. Input material: naive CD8+ T cells from blood, with Jurkat cell RNA spiked in. The subset was: FACS-sorted CD8+CD4-CCR7+CD45RA+ naive T cells. The V and J genes are TRBV9 and TRBJ2-3; no firm D call. The CDR3 region has the DNA TGTGCCAGCAGCGAGACGTTGCAGGAACGGAGCCCAGATACGCAGTATTTT. It codes for CASSETLQERSPDTQYF.